This TCR beta chain was recovered during a study of T-cell memory formation after mild COVID-19. The CDR3 sequence is 14 residues long. CDR1 SGHTA and CDR2 FQGNSA come from the germline V gene. V dropped 6 bases and J dropped 0 bases, with 10 bases sitting between them. This clonotype was observed a handful of times. TCRdb used MiXCR to reprocess the 5' RACE reads, holding one entry per CDR3 protein. The profile shows fewer than 350,000 distinct CDR3 sequences, 15% to 20% of them singletons. Material: PBMCs or a T cell subset sorted from them (not recorded which). The receptor was isolated from a man younger than 35 who had mild COVID-19 (a few samples of this study predate the infection). Cell type and time point are not known. The chain combines TRBV7-2 with TRBJ2-3; possibly TRBD1 or TRBD2 for D (5 bases each). CDR3 sequence reads: CASRRGSSTDTQYF. CDR3 coding DNA: TGTGCCAGCAGGAGGGGATCTAGCACAGATACGCAGTATTTT. Filled out from reference TRBV7-2 and TRBJ2-3, the complete variable domain reads GAGVSQSPSNKVTEKGKDVELRCDPISGHTALYWYRQSLGQGLEFLIYFQGNSAPDKSGLPSDRFSAERTGGSVSTLTIQRTQQEDSAVYLCASRRGSSTDTQYFGPGTRLTVL.